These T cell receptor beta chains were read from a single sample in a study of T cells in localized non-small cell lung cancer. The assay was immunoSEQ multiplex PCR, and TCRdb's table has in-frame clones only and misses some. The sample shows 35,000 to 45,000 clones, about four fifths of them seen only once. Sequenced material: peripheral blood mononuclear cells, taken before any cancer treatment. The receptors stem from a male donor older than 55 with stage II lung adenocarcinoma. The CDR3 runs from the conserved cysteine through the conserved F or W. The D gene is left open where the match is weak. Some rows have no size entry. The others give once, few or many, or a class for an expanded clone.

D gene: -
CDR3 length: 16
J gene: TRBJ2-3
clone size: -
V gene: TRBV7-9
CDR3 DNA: TGTGCCAGCAGCCGGTCCCGGCAGGGAGACACAGATACGCAGTATTTT
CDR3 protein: CASSRSRQGDTDTQYF

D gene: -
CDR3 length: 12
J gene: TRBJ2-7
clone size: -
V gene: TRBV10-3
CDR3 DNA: TGTGCCATCACTCCCTCAGGGGACGAGCAGTACTTC
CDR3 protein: CAITPSGDEQYF

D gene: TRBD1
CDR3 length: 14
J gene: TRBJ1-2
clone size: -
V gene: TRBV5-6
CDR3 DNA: TGTGCCAGCAGCCCAGACAGGGCGGGCTATGGCTACACCTTC
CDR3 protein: CASSPDRAGYGYTF

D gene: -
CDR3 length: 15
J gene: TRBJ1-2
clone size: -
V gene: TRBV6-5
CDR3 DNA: TGTGCCAGCAGCTCCGGCCTTTACAGGGATCATGGCTACACCTTC
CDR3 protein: CASSSGLYRDHGYTF

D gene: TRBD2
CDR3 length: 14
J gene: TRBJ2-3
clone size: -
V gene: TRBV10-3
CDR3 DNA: TGTGCCATCAGTGTGGTAGCGGGAACAGATACGCAGTATTTT
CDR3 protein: CAISVVAGTDTQYF

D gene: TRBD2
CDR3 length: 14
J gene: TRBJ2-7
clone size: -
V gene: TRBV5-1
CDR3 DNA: TGCGCCAGCAGCGGACTAGCGGGAACCTACGAGCAGTACTTC
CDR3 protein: CASSGLAGTYEQYF

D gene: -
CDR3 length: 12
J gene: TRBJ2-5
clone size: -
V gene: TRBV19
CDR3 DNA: TGTGCCACTCGCCTAAGTGGCGAGACCCAGTACTTC
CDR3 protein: CATRLSGETQYF

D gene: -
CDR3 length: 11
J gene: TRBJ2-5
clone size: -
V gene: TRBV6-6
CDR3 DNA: TGTGCCAGCAGTTATCAGGGGACCCAGTACTTC
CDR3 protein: CASSYQGTQYF

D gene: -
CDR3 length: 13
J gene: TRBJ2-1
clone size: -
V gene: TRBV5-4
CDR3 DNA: TGTGCCAGCAGTCCCCCTGGGGGCGATGAGCAGTTCTTC
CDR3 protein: CASSPPGGDEQFF

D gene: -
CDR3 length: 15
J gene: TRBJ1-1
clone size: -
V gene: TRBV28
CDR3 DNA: TGTGCCAGCAGCCTGGGGGGGGCTGGCTTCACTGAAGCTTTCTTT
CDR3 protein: CASSLGGAGFTEAFF

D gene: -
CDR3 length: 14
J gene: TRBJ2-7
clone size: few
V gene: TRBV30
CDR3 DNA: TGTGCCTGGAGAGAGCAGGGAGGTACCTACGAGCAGTACTTC
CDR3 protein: CAWREQGGTYEQYF

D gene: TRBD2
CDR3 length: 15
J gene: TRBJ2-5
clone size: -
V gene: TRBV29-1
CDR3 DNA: TGCAGCGTTCGCGCTTTAGGACTAGCGGAAGAGACCCAGTACTTC
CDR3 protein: CSVRALGLAEETQYF

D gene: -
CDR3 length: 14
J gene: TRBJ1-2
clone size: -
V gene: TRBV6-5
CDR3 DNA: TGTGCCAGCAGTTACTCAGGACAGCCCTATGGCTACACCTTC
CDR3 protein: CASSYSGQPYGYTF

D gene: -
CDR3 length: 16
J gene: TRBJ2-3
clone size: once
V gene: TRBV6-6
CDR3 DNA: TGTGCCAGCAGTCCAGTCGGGACTCTAGTTACAGATACGCAGTATTTT
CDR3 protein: CASSPVGTLVTDTQYF

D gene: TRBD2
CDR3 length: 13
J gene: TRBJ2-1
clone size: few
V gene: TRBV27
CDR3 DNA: TGTGCCAGCATGCAGCGGGGCTACAATGAGCAGTTCTTC
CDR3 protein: CASMQRGYNEQFF

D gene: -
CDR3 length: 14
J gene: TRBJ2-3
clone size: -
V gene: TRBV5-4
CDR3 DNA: TGTGCCAGCAGGTTAGCGGCTCACACAGATACGCAGTATTTT
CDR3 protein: CASRLAAHTDTQYF

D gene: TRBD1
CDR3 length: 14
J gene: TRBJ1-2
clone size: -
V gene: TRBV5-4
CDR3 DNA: TGTGCCAGCAGCCGACAGGGCTCTAACTATGGCTACACCTTC
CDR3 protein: CASSRQGSNYGYTF

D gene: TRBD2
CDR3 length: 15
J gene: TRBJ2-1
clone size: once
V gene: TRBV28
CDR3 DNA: TGTGCCAGCAGTATAGCGGGAGGAAACGGCAATGAGCAGTTCTTC
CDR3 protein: CASSIAGGNGNEQFF

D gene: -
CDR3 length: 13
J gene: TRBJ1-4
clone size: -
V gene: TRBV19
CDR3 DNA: TGTGCCAGTAGTATAGATCACCGGGGAAAACTGTTTTTT
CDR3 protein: CASSIDHRGKLFF

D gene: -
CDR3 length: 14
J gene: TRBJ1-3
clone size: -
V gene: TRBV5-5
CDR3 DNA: TGTGCCAGCAGCGCCACGGTCCGTGGAAACACCATATATTTT
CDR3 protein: CASSATVRGNTIYF

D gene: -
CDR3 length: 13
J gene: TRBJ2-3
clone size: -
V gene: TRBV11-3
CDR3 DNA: TGTGCCAGCAGCTCCTCCGGGTTAGATACGCAGTATTTT
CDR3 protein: CASSSSGLDTQYF

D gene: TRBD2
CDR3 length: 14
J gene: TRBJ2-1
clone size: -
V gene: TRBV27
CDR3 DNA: TGTGCCAGCAGTTTCGGACTAGCGGGAGTGGAGCAGTTCTTC
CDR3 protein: CASSFGLAGVEQFF

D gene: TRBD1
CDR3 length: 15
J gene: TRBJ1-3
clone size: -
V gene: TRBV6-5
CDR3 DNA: TGTGCCAGCAGTTACGGGACAGTCCCTGGAAACACCATATATTTT
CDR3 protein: CASSYGTVPGNTIYF

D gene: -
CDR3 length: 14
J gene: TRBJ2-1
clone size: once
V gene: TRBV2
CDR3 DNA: TGTGCCAGCAGTGCGGGCCTTCCCCACAATGAGCAGTTCTTC
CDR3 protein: CASSAGLPHNEQFF

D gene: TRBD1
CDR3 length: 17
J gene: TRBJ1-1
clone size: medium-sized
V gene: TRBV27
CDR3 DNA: TGTGCCAGCAGTCCATACCTCAGGACAGGGGGCAGATCGGAAGCTTTCTTT
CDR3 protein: CASSPYLRTGGRSEAFF

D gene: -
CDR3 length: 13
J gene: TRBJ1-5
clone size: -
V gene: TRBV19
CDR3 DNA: TGTGCCAGTAATCACAGAAGCAATCAGCCCCAGCATTTT
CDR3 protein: CASNHRSNQPQHF